Following are 6 T cell receptor beta chains from one sample sequenced in a study of CXCR3-negative and CXCR3-positive naive CD8 T cells. TRB cDNA was prepared as libraries by UMI-labeled 5' RACE. TCRdb reprocessed the 5' RACE reads, keeping one entry per CDR3 protein, no DNA. The repertoire table contains roughly 100,000 distinct CDR3 sequences. Input material: naive CXCR3- CD8+ T cells from blood. The subset denotes: CD45RO-CCR7+CD27+CD95- naive CD8+ T cells lacking CXCR3 (TNR3-). Receptor source: a human donor in good health. Some clones in this sample may be carry-over from other donors' samples.

V is TRBV5-1 and J is TRBJ2-3; TCRdb designates TRBD1, a call that cannot be tested without DNA. The CDR3 consists of 14 residues. Germline CDR1 is SGHRS and CDR2 is YFSETQ. The CDR3 region is CASSPGQGPDTQYF.

The chain uses TRBV29-1 and TRBJ2-7; the D gene TCRdb calls, TRBD1, cannot be checked with no DNA. This CDR3 is built from 13 residues. The V gene's germline CDR1 is SQVTM and CDR2 ANQGSEA. This chain's CDR3 is CSVLGGADYEQYF.

V usage is TRBV29-1 and J usage is TRBJ1-1. The CDR3 length is 14 residues. In germline, CDR1 is SQVTM, CDR2 ANQGSEA. The CDR3 sequence: CSVESYFDNTEAFF.

The J gene is TRBJ2-3, the V gene TRBV28; no DNA is available, so the TRBD2 call from TCRdb remains unchecked. The CDR3 has 14 residues. CDR1 and CDR2 from the germline V gene are MDHEN and SYDVKM. CDR3: CASSSGLVQDTQYF.

The chain couples TRBV28 to TRBJ2-1. CDR1 MDHEN and CDR2 SYDVKM come from the germline V gene. The CDR3 has 12 amino acids. CDR3 sequence reads: CASSRDSNEQFF.

This chain uses TRBV12-3 or TRBV12-4 with TRBJ1-1; TCRdb's D call, TRBD1, is unchecked because there is no DNA. This CDR3 region has 14 residues. The CDR3 here is CASSLALGQTEAFF.